This T cell receptor beta chain was obtained from a study of preoperative IRX-2 immunotherapy in early breast cancer. Produced via immunoSEQ multiplex PCR; TCRdb's table is partial and in-frame only. The table records tens of thousands of clones, 90% to 95% of them present only once. This clone was seen a handful of times. Treatment meaning: preoperative locoregional IRX-2 cytokine immunotherapy. Patients received preoperative, locoregional IRX-2 cytokine immunotherapy in a phase Ib study. Per germline, CDR1 SGHRS and CDR2 YFSETQ. The CDR3 length is 15 residues. V gave up 4 bases and J gave up 7 bases, with 21 bases separating them.

This clonotype was obtained from a human donor with breast cancer. The rearrangement joins TRBV5-1 to TRBJ2-7; weak D call: TRBD2 (6 bases). Sampling was done from a patient treated with IRX-2 immunotherapy. The CDR3 sequence: CASSPDGGSTREQYF. In DNA, the CDR3 is TGCGCCAGCAGCCCGGACGGGGGATCTACGAGGGAGCAGTACTTC.